The clone carrying this T cell receptor beta chain was counted ten times or more. As yet, its antigen is unknown. CDR3-region Arm-PCR and iRepertoire HTBI primers produced the TCR beta libraries. TCRdb fed the multiplex PCR reads into MiXCR, producing one record per CDR3 protein. The sample records 400,000 to 500,000 distinct CDR3 sequences, roughly 23% being singletons. Time point denoted: persistent/refractory GD, antithyroid drugs over 5 years with positive TRAb. PBMCs provided the RNA from which the TCR library was made. By American Thyroid Association guidelines, Graves' disease was diagnosed in the cohort. This entry belongs to a study of regulatory T cells in long-lasting Graves disease. Trimming shortened V by 5 bases and J by 4 bases, and 14 bases separated the two germline ends. The CDR3 is made up of 14 amino acids. The germline gives CDR1 MDHEN, CDR2 SYDVKM. Findings of the study overall: Clonotypes that were public and shared totalled 2,500 to 3,500 in persistent patients versus 800 to 1,000 in new patients. Persistent disease samples used TRBV28, TRBJ1-2 and TRBJ2-5 preferentially. Small sample size may have lowered accuracy.

The input for sequencing was peripheral blood mononuclear cells (PBMCs), taken when the disease was refractory, from a patient treated with antithyroid drugs. This TCR came from a female donor with Graves disease. V usage is TRBV28 and J usage is TRBJ1-2; D is undetermined. The CDR3 DNA sequence: TGTGCCAGCAGTCAAGGGCCTGACCCCTATGGCTACACCTTC. Translating gives CASSQGPDPYGYTF.